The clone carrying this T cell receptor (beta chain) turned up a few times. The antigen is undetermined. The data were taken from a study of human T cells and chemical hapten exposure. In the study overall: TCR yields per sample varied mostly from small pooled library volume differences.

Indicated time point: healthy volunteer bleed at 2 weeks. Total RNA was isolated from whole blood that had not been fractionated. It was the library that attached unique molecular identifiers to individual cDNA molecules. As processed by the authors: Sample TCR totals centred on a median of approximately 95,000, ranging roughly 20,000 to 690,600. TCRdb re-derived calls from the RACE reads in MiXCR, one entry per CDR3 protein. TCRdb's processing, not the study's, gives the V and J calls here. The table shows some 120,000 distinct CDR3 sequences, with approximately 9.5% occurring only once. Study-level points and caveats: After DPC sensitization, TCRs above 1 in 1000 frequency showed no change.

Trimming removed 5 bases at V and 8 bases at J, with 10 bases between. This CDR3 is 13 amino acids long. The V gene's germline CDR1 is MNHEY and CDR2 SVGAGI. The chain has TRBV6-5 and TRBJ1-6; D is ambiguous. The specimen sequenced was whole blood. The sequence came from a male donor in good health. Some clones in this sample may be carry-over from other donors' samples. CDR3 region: CASSRSSDSPLHF. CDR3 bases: TGTGCCAGCAGTAGGAGTTCCGATTCACCCCTCCACTTT.